These 11 T cell receptor beta chains originate from one sample sequenced in a study of blood T cell repertoires in COVID-19 (dated by TCRdb to about 2020). Library preparation employed the immunoSEQ multiplex PCR assay. Here the immuneACCESS table is served through TCRdb, limited to in-frame sequences with V and J called. Missing clones are a known gap in these copies; in checked studies unresolved V genes cover under half, and the rest lacks a known reason. The sample table records over 200,000 clones; 75% to 85% of these occur just once. The ten top clones hold 2% to 2.5% of the sample. The sequencing input was peripheral blood. The receptors originated from a man in his forties who had recovered from COVID-19.

Concerning this clone: Germline is not matched at one junction end, which may reflect a read error. This chain connects TRBV5-8 to TRBJ2-4; D might be TRBD2 (6 bases). This CDR3 is 10 amino acids long. CDR1 and CDR2 (germline): SGHTS, YDEGEE. CDR3: CASSPGGDHF. The CDR3, as DNA: TGTGCCAGCAGCCCCGGGGGAGATCACTTC. The full variable domain, completed using reference TRBV5-8 and TRBJ2-4, is EAGVTQSPTHLIKTRGQQATLRCSPISGHTSVYWYQQALGLGLQFLLWYDEGEERNRGNFPPRFSGRQFPNYSSELNVNALELEDSALYLCASSPGGDHFGAGTRLSVL.

In its sample, this clone was seen a few times. This chain connects TRBV7-2 to TRBJ1-2, with D maybe TRBD1 (6 bases). This CDR3 contains 14 residues. Germline V CDR1 and CDR2: SGHTA, FQGNSA. Trimming left V 4 bases short and J 3 bases short, with 12 bases between. CDR3 residues: CASSSLWTDYGYTF. The CDR3 DNA reads TGTGCCAGCAGCTCGCTTTGGACAGACTATGGCTACACCTTC.

The chain has TRBV30 and TRBJ1-6, with D hard to call. The ends were cut back, 0 bases at V and 7 bases at J, with 10 bases in the middle. The germline CDR1 and CDR2 sequences are GTSNPN and SVGIG (reference sequence). This CDR3 region has 14 residues. Written as DNA, the CDR3 is TGTGCCTGGAGTGTAAGTCCGGGGAATTCACCCCTCCACTTT. This sequence encodes CAWSVSPGNSPLHF.

The chain links TRBV29-1 to TRBJ2-2, with TRBD2 matching 7 bases. Trimming removed 7 bases from V and 0 bases from J; junction bases left unmatched: 8. Germline values: CDR1 SQVTM, CDR2 ANQGSEA. This CDR3 contains 15 residues. In DNA, the CDR3 is TGCAGCGCCAGGCGGGGGAACACGAACACCGGGGAGCTGTTTTTT. Translated: CSARRGNTNTGELFF.

V usage is TRBV25-1 and J usage is TRBJ1-2; no firm D call. This CDR3 contains 13 residues. Trimming left V 8 bases short and J 2 bases short, with 12 bases between. The germline CDR1 and CDR2 sequences are MGHDK and SYGVNS. The CDR3 nucleotides are TGTGCCAGCCAGAATCCAGTGAACTATGGCTACACCTTC. Its translation: CASQNPVNYGYTF.

The V and J genes are TRBV27 and TRBJ1-4; D is ambiguous. Germline-derived CDR1 and CDR2 are MNHEY and SMNVEV (reference sequence). V was clipped by 6 bases and J by 5 bases, with 7 bases between them. The CDR3 covers 12 residues. As DNA, the CDR3 is TGTGCCAGCAGGGGCCCGAATGAAAAACTGTTTTTT. Translating it yields CASRGPNEKLFF.

The chain employs TRBV10-3 and TRBJ2-7; D possibly corresponds to TRBD1 (6 bases). CDR3 length: 15 amino acids. Germline V gene lookup returns CDR1 ENHRY and CDR2 SYGVKD. The V end was cut by 2 bases, the J end by 1 base, with 12 bases between. The chain's CDR3 is CAISEDKGQSYEQYF. Here the CDR3 DNA reads TGTGCCATCAGTGAGGACAAGGGACAATCCTACGAGCAGTACTTC.

The chain recombines TRBV6-1 with TRBJ2-7, with D tentatively TRBD1 (5 bases). The germline gives CDR1 MNHNS, CDR2 SASEGT. Trimming removed 1 base from V and 0 bases from J, with 10 bases in between. The CDR3 spans 15 residues. The CDR3 DNA sequence: TGTGCCAGCAGTGAAGGCCAGGGAAGCTCCTACGAGCAGTACTTC. This sequence encodes CASSEGQGSSYEQYF.

This chain uses TRBV5-4 with TRBJ2-1; tentatively, D is TRBD1 (6 bases). Germline CDR1 reads SGHNT; CDR2 reads YYREEE (reference sequence). Trimming took 0 bases from V and 2 from J, leaving 6 bases between them. The CDR3 length is 14 residues. The CDR3 sequence: CASSLGGPYNEQFF. In nucleotides, the CDR3 is TGTGCCAGCAGCTTGGGGGGGCCCTACAATGAGCAGTTCTTC.

The V and J genes are TRBV9 and TRBJ2-7, with D maybe TRBD2 (6 bases). This CDR3 region has 12 residues. Trimming cost V 5 bases and J 2 bases, with 8 bases left between them. The V gene's germline CDR1 is SGDLS and CDR2 YYNGEE. The CDR3 reads CASRGGTYEQYF. Written as DNA, the CDR3 is TGTGCCAGCAGGGGGGGAACCTACGAGCAGTACTTC. Using reference TRBV9 and TRBJ2-7 for the parts outside the CDR3, the full variable domain is DSGVTQTPKHLITATGQRVTLRCSPRSGDLSVYWYQQSLDQGLQFLIQYYNGEERAKGNILERFSAQQFPDLHSELNLSSLELGDSALYFCASRGGTYEQYFGPGTRLTVT.

This clone appeared a single time. This chain uses TRBV30 with TRBJ2-7; 8 bases match TRBD1. V was clipped by 5 bases and J by 2 bases; unmatched bases: 2. The CDR3 length is 12 residues. CDR1 GTSNPN and CDR2 SVGIG come from the germline V gene (reference sequence). The CDR3 nucleotides read TGTGCCTGGCAGGGGGCGGCCTACGAGCAGTACTTC. Translated: CAWQGAAYEQYF.